Described below is a single TCR beta chain sequence and its context. The antigen is unknown. The time point is: blood at routine non-recurrence follow-up after resection. These data belong to a study of spatial heterogeneity in lung cancer. Study-level information: 72 TRACERx patients with early, untreated non-small cell lung cancer donated samples.

TCR cDNA molecules were tagged individually, and each one carried a unique molecular identifier. TCRdb reanalysed the 5' RACE reads using MiXCR and keeps one entry per CDR3 protein. The data show 110,000 or so distinct CDR3 sequences, approximately 10% seen once. Findings and limits, study-wide: Resection saw ubiquitous expanded tumor TCRs appear in blood more than follow-up did.

Germline CDR1 reads SEHNR; CDR2 reads FQNEAQ (reference sequence). V lost 0 bases and J 5 bases, leaving 13 bases between the germline ends. The CDR3 length is 15 residues. This clonotype originated in a female donor with early-stage non-small cell lung cancer. Sample: PBMCs, taken at follow-up. The chain couples TRBV7-9 to TRBJ2-5; no reliable D call. CDR3 amino acids: CASSLAVSGGETQYF. The CDR3 DNA sequence: TGTGCCAGCAGCTTAGCGGTATCTGGCGGCGAGACCCAGTACTTC.